What follows are 22 T cell receptor beta chains derived from one specimen sequenced in a study of cytomegalovirus exposure and HLA in healthy donors. The study ran its PCR with 60 Vbeta and 13 Jbeta primers. Measured with immunoSEQ multiplex PCR; TCRdb has only the in-frame clones, and not every one. Of about 130,000 clones detected, 70% to 80% appear once; the ten largest clones hold approximately 1.7%. The sample taken for sequencing was PBMCs. The receptors stem from a woman in her forties or fifties in good health and CMV-seronegative.

J is TRBJ2-7 and V is TRBV19; 7 bases match TRBD1. Germline V gene lookup returns CDR1 LNHDA and CDR2 SQIVND (reference sequence). There are 14 residues in the CDR3. Losses at the gene ends were 1 base for V and 3 bases for J; bases not matched to a gene: 3. In nucleotides, the CDR3 is TGTGCCAGTAGTATAGGAGGGACAGTCTACGAGCAGTACTTC. Protein: CASSIGGTVYEQYF.

The genes are TRBV29-1 and TRBJ1-1; D is perhaps TRBD1 (5 bases). Germline V gives CDR1 SQVTM, CDR2 ANQGSEA. Deletions cut 5 bases from V and 6 bases from J, with 16 bases between. The CDR3 has 13 amino acids. Written as DNA, the CDR3 is TGCAGCGTTTGGGCTTCGACAGTTCCTGAAGCTTTCTTT. This gives the protein CSVWASTVPEAFF.

This clone was found a few times. V and J are TRBV6-1 and TRBJ2-1; tentatively, D is TRBD1 (6 bases). The CDR3 has 14 residues. The germline CDR1 and CDR2 sequences are MNHNS and SASEGT. Trimming pared 4 bases from V and 7 bases from J, leaving 14 bases between. This CDR3 is CASSGWGRMNEQFF. DNA for the CDR3: TGTGCCAGCAGTGGCTGGGGGCGCATGAATGAGCAGTTCTTC.

V usage is TRBV10-3 and J usage is TRBJ2-7; D is ambiguous. CDR3 length: 15 residues. V was shortened by 0 bases and J by 1 base, with 10 bases between the two germline ends. Germline V gene sequence: CDR1 ENHRY, CDR2 SYGVKD. CDR3 in DNA: TGTGCCATCAGTGAGTCCCTAGACCGTTCCTACGAGCAGTACTTC. Translating gives CAISESLDRSYEQYF.

The chain joins TRBV14 to TRBJ2-3; D is undetermined. Germline loops: CDR1 SGHDN, CDR2 FVKESK. Trimming took 3 bases from V and 0 from J, leaving 4 bases between them. The CDR3 runs 13 residues. Here the CDR3 reads CASSHLSTDTQYF. CDR3 DNA sequence: TGTGCCAGCAGCCACCTCAGCACAGATACGCAGTATTTT.

V gene TRBV28 combines with J gene TRBJ2-1; TRBD1 agrees at 7 bases. Losses at the gene ends were 11 bases for V and 8 bases for J; bases not matched to a gene: 9. The V gene's germline CDR1 is MDHEN and CDR2 SYDVKM. This CDR3 has 12 residues. CDR3 bases: TGTGCCGGGGGTGAGGGGGCTCATGAGCAGTTCTTC. Translated: CAGGEGAHEQFF. Full variable domain (missing parts from reference TRBV28 and TRBJ2-1): DVKVTQSSRYLVKRTGEKVFLECVQDMDHENMFWYRQDPGLGLRLIYFSYDVKMKEKGDIPEGYSVSREKKERFSLILESASTNQTSMYLCAGGEGAHEQFFGPGTRLTVL.

The DNA for the CDR3 is TGTGCCACCAGCAGGGGACAGGGCGGGCAGTACTTC. This gives the protein CATSRGQGGQYF. The V call is TRBV15, the J call TRBJ2-7; 9 nucleotides line up with TRBD1. J gave up 9 bases and V 3 bases, and 3 bases lay outside the gene matches. Germline CDR1 is LNHNV and CDR2 is YYDKDF (reference sequence). The CDR3 is 12 residues long.

The genes are TRBV29-1 and TRBJ2-1; D gene uncertain. The germline V gene has CDR1 SQVTM and CDR2 ANQGSEA. The V end was cut by 3 bases, the J end by 0 bases, with 9 bases between. This CDR3 contains 14 residues. The CDR3 sequence: CSVETQSSYNEQFF. The CDR3 coding sequence is TGCAGCGTTGAGACACAGAGCTCCTACAATGAGCAGTTCTTC.

The chain couples TRBV11-3 to TRBJ1-1; D gene uncertain. Trimming took off 5 bases at V and 4 bases at J, with 11 bases between the two ends. Germline CDR1 reads SGHNT; CDR2 reads YENEEA. This CDR3 comprises 13 residues. The chain's CDR3 is CASSRGSSTEAFF. The CDR3 bases are TGTGCCAGCAGCCGAGGGTCGAGCACTGAAGCTTTCTTT.

J is TRBJ2-2 and V is TRBV5-1, with 10 bases aligning to TRBD1. The CDR3 totals 19 residues. V was pared by 4 bases and J by 3 bases, with 15 bases of the junction left unmatched. Germline CDR1 reads SGHRS; CDR2 reads YFSETQ. In DNA form, the CDR3 reads TGCGCCAGCAGCAAAAGCCGGGACAGGGGCACGTCCGACACCGGGGAGCTGTTTTTT. This gives the protein CASSKSRDRGTSDTGELFF.

The count of this clone is one. The gene calls are TRBV7-2 and TRBJ2-7, with 9 bases matching TRBD2. Germline CDR1 is SGHTA and CDR2 is FQGNSA. J lost 5 bases, V lost 1 base, and 9 bases had no gene match. This CDR3 has 16 residues. CDR3 DNA: TGTGCCAGCAGCTTAGGGCCCCCGACTAGCGGCCACGAGCAGTACTTC. It encodes CASSLGPPTSGHEQYF.

The chain joins TRBV19 to TRBJ2-3; D perhaps matches TRBD2 (5 bases). This CDR3 has 12 residues. Germline V lookup: CDR1 LNHDA, CDR2 SQIVND (reference sequence). CDR3 bases: TGTGCGAGCGGTCCCCCCCCAGATACGCAGTATTTT. Amino acids: CASGPPPDTQYF.

V gene TRBV7-3 combines with J gene TRBJ1-4; D is ambiguous. This CDR3 is 13 amino acids long. CDR1 SGHTA and CDR2 FQGTGA come from the germline V gene. Between the trimmed V and J ends, which lost 5 bases and 4 bases, there was a span of 8 bases. Written as DNA, the CDR3 is TGTGCCAGCAGCCGAGATAGTAATGAAAAACTGTTTTTT. Its protein is CASSRDSNEKLFF.

The rearrangement uses TRBV29-1 and TRBJ1-2, with D uncertain. Germline CDR1 reads SQVTM; CDR2 reads ANQGSEA. Trimming shortened V by 5 bases and J by 4 bases, and 5 bases separated the two germline ends. The CDR3 contains 10 residues. The CDR3 is CSVFVYGYTF. DNA for the CDR3: TGCAGCGTTTTCGTCTATGGCTACACCTTC.

The chain links TRBV19 to TRBJ1-4; 7 positions agree with TRBD1. Germline loops: CDR1 LNHDA, CDR2 SQIVND (reference sequence). V gave up 5 bases and J gave up 0 bases; unmatched junction bases: 3. The CDR3 consists of 15 residues. The CDR3 sequence is CASSPGTATNEKLFF. CDR3 bases: TGTGCCAGTAGTCCCGGGACAGCAACTAATGAAAAACTGTTTTTT.

The chain recombines TRBV7-3 with TRBJ2-2, with TRBD2 matching 9 bases. Germline values: CDR1 SGHTA, CDR2 FQGTGA. Trimming removed 4 bases from V and 0 bases from J; junction bases left unmatched: 3. The CDR3 contains 16 residues. CDR3 sequence: CASSSRLAANTGELFF. Written as DNA, the CDR3 is TGTGCCAGCAGCTCCCGACTAGCGGCGAACACCGGGGAGCTGTTTTTT.

This rearrangement joins TRBV6-1 to TRBJ1-2; no clear D gene. From germline, CDR1 is MNHNS and CDR2 SASEGT. Trimming took 3 bases from V and 7 from J, leaving 9 bases between them. This CDR3 comprises 12 residues. In DNA form, the CDR3 reads TGTGCCAGCAGTGACGGAGGTCGTGGCTACACCTTC. Translating gives CASSDGGRGYTF.

The chain uses TRBV7-9 and TRBJ2-4; the D gene is possibly TRBD2 (6 bases). This CDR3 comprises 17 residues. The V end lost 0 bases, the J end lost 2 bases, and 14 bases lay between the germline ends. Germline CDR1 is SEHNR and CDR2 is FQNEAQ (reference sequence). This CDR3 reads CASSLANTGGTKNIQYF. CDR3 coding DNA: TGTGCCAGCAGCTTAGCGAATACAGGAGGGACCAAAAACATTCAGTACTTC. Full variable domain (rest looked up from reference TRBV7-9 and TRBJ2-4): DTGVSQNPRHKITKRGQNVTFRCDPISEHNRLYWYRQTLGQGPEFLTYFQNEAQLEKSRLLSDRFSAERPKGSFSTLEIQRTEQGDSAMYLCASSLANTGGTKNIQYFGAGTRLSVL.

This clone was seen only a few times. The CDR3, as DNA: TGCGCCAGCAGCCAAGACAGGGGAGGGTTTCAGCCCCAGCATTTT. This gives the protein CASSQDRGGFQPQHF. The rearrangement joins TRBV4-1 to TRBJ1-5; D perhaps matches TRBD1 (6 bases). V lost 0 bases and J lost 6, with 12 bases in between. The CDR3 runs to 15 residues. Germline loops: CDR1 MGHRA, CDR2 YSYEKL.

The chain links TRBV27 to TRBJ1-1; 7 positions match TRBD1. The CDR3 covers 17 residues. Germline-derived CDR1 and CDR2 are MNHEY and SMNVEV (reference sequence). Germline trimming cut 3 bases from V and 8 bases from J; bases unmatched to any gene: 18. CDR3 nucleotides: TGTGCCAGCAGTTTCCTCTTCCGGGGACAGCGGGCGGTCGAAGCTTTCTTT. Encoded protein: CASSFLFRGQRAVEAFF.

This clone has a single count. The chain recombines TRBV5-6 with TRBJ1-2; D not certain. This CDR3 has 13 amino acids. The germline V and J ends were trimmed by 5 bases and 6 bases, with 14 bases remaining between them. The V gene's germline CDR1 is SGHDT and CDR2 YYEEEE. The CDR3 is CASSYDEVHGYTF. As DNA, the CDR3 is TGTGCCAGCAGTTATGACGAGGTCCATGGCTACACCTTC.

This chain joins TRBV10-1 and TRBJ2-2, with D perhaps TRBD2 (5 bases). V gave up 6 bases and J gave up 4 bases, with 21 bases separating them. The CDR3 has 17 amino acids. The germline CDR1 and CDR2 sequences are WNHNN and SYGVQD (reference sequence). The DNA of the CDR3 is TGCGCCAGCAGGGTGAAAGCGGAGACACCCTTCACCGGGGAGCTGTTTTTT. Protein sequence: CASRVKAETPFTGELFF.